The 21 T cell receptor beta chains below come from one sample, sequenced in a study of CD8+ T cells in alopecia areata (dated by TCRdb to between 2018 and 2020). Library preparation was by the immunoSEQ multiplex PCR assay. RNA was extracted from all samples and reverse transcribed into cDNA as template for TCR sequencing. TCRdb holds this immuneACCESS table with in-frame rearrangements only. Some clones are missing; in checked studies, unresolved V genes explain under half, and the rest has no known cause. This sample is represented by 150,000 to 250,000 clones; 45% to 75% of them were singletons. Clones ranked in the top ten supply approximately 3.5% of the sample. In the paper's terms, the time point label means: approximately 4 weeks on oral tofacitinib. What this sample's treatment or condition label stands for: oral pan-JAK inhibitor, 5-10 mg twice daily. Sequenced material: CD4+ T cells sorted from blood, taken at week 4, from a patient treated with tofacitinib. Every receptor here comes from a human donor with alopecia areata.

This clone has only a few counts. V gene TRBV28 combines with J gene TRBJ1-1; D unclear. Trimming removed 2 bases from V and 4 bases from J, with 5 bases in between. This CDR3 has 12 residues. Germline loops: CDR1 MDHEN, CDR2 SYDVKM. The CDR3 sequence: CASSLPGTEAFF. In nucleotides, the CDR3 is TGTGCCAGCAGTTTACCGGGCACTGAAGCTTTCTTT. Based on the CDR3 plus reference TRBV28 and TRBJ1-1, the full variable domain is DVKVTQSSRYLVKRTGEKVFLECVQDMDHENMFWYRQDPGLGLRLIYFSYDVKMKEKGDIPEGYSVSREKKERFSLILESASTNQTSMYLCASSLPGTEAFFGQGTRLTVV.

The V and J genes are TRBV4-3 and TRBJ1-2; D gene unclear. The CDR3 is made up of 13 amino acids. The V end was cut by 4 bases, the J end by 8 bases, with 14 bases between. The germline CDR1 and CDR2 sequences are LGHNA and YSLEER. The chain's CDR3 is CASSPPGVKGYTF. CDR3 sequence (DNA): TGCGCCAGCAGCCCCCCTGGGGTAAAGGGCTACACCTTC.

The gene calls are TRBV7-2 and TRBJ2-1; a weak D match, TRBD2 (6 bases). CDR1 and CDR2 from the germline V gene are SGHTA and FQGNSA. V was shortened by 5 bases and J by 0 bases, with 11 bases between the two germline ends. This CDR3 comprises 15 residues. The DNA for the CDR3 is TGTGCCAGCAGCCCTAGCGCTAGCTCCTACAATGAGCAGTTCTTC. Its translation: CASSPSASSYNEQFF.

This chain uses TRBV7-2 with TRBJ2-1; D might be TRBD1 (5 bases). This CDR3 is 13 amino acids long. CDR1 and CDR2 (germline): SGHTA, FQGNSA. V gave up 7 bases and J gave up 4 bases, with 11 bases separating them. The CDR3 sequence is CASTRQPYNEQFF. The DNA for the CDR3 is TGTGCCAGCACGCGACAGCCTTACAATGAGCAGTTCTTC.

The gene calls are TRBV29-1 and TRBJ2-7, with D uncertain. This CDR3 has 11 amino acids. CDR1 is SQVTM, CDR2 ANQGSEA, per germline. The V gene lost 8 bases and the J gene lost 3 bases, with 11 bases spanning the gap. The CDR3 loop is CSSVVNYEQYF. DNA of the CDR3: TGCAGCAGCGTTGTGAACTACGAGCAGTACTTC.

The rearrangement links TRBV30 to TRBJ2-7; a weak D match, TRBD2 (6 bases). The CDR3 is 13 residues long. Germline loops: CDR1 GTSNPN, CDR2 SVGIG (reference sequence). The V gene lost 1 base and the J gene lost 6 bases, with 13 bases spanning the gap. CDR3 sequence reads: CAWSEYTGGEQYF. CDR3 nucleotide sequence: TGTGCCTGGAGTGAATATACCGGGGGCGAGCAGTACTTC.

The rearrangement joins TRBV30 to TRBJ1-2, with D possibly matching TRBD1 (5 bases). Germline V gene sequence: CDR1 GTSNPN, CDR2 SVGIG (reference sequence). V was shortened by 3 bases and J by 8 bases, with 13 bases between the two germline ends. The CDR3 contains 12 residues. CDR3 DNA: TGTGCCTGGAGGGTGAGGGGTCGGGGCTACACCTTC. This sequence encodes CAWRVRGRGYTF.

The chain carries TRBV2 and TRBJ2-7; D call uncertain. Germline assignment: CDR1 SNHLY and CDR2 FYNNEI. The CDR3 runs to 15 residues. Trimming stripped 4 bases from V and 0 bases from J, with 13 bases between. In DNA form, the CDR3 reads TGTGCCAGCAGTGTCCTGGACGGAAGCTCCTACGAGCAGTACTTC. Protein sequence: CASSVLDGSSYEQYF.

The rearrangement uses TRBV7-2 and TRBJ2-7; the D gene could be TRBD1 or TRBD2 (5 bases each). In germline, CDR1 is SGHTA, CDR2 FQGNSA. V was clipped by 4 bases and J by 3 bases, with 13 bases between them. The CDR3 loop spans 14 amino acids. The CDR3 region is CASSSSGRSYEQYF. The CDR3 DNA sequence: TGTGCCAGCAGCTCCTCGGGACGAAGCTACGAGCAGTACTTC.

This rearrangement joins TRBV30 to TRBJ2-1; 7 bases match TRBD2. Per germline, CDR1 GTSNPN and CDR2 SVGIG (reference sequence). This CDR3 has 15 residues. The V and J ends lost 3 bases and 5 bases, in that order; junction bases with no gene match: 10. CDR3 DNA: TGTGCCTGGAGATCCGGCGGGGGACTCGACAATGAGCAGTTCTTC. It specifies CAWRSGGGLDNEQFF.

The gene calls are TRBV30 and TRBJ1-3; D not resolved. Germline V gene data show CDR1 as GTSNPN and CDR2 as SVGIG (reference sequence). V dropped 0 bases and J dropped 6 bases, with 3 bases sitting between them. The CDR3 is 11 amino acids. This chain's CDR3 is CAWSVENTIYF. CDR3 sequence (DNA): TGTGCCTGGAGTGTGGAAAACACCATATATTTT.

Note on this clone: Within the sample, other DNA sequences also encode this same CDR3. The chain joins TRBV28 to TRBJ1-2; D possibly corresponds to TRBD1 (5 bases). V was pared by 6 bases and J by 8 bases, with 10 bases between. The CDR3 runs 11 residues. Germline V gives CDR1 MDHEN, CDR2 SYDVKM. In nucleotides, the CDR3 is TGTGCCAGCAGCCGGGGGTGGGGCTACACCTTC. Translated, it gives CASSRGWGYTF.

This chain connects TRBV6-1 to TRBJ2-2; D could derive from TRBD1 or TRBD2 (6 bases each). Trimming shortened V by 7 bases and J by 4 bases, and 13 bases separated the two germline ends. The CDR3 length is 14 residues. Germline CDR1 is MNHNS and CDR2 is SASEGT. CDR3 residues: CASKLEGGTGELFF. The CDR3 DNA reads as TGTGCCAGCAAGTTAGAGGGGGGCACCGGGGAGCTGTTTTTT.

A word on this clone: The junction does not match germline at one end; this may be a read error. The chain couples TRBV14 to TRBJ1-1, with 7 bases fitting TRBD1. The CDR3 covers 13 residues. The germline gives CDR1 SGHDN, CDR2 FVKESK. The CDR3 nucleotides are TGTGCCAGCAGCCCCAGACAGGGTGGGGACATGGAGTTT. It encodes CASSPRQGGDMEF. The entire variable domain, with the rest obtained from reference TRBV14 and TRBJ1-1, is as follows: EAGVTQFPSHSVIEKGQTVTLRCDPISGHDNLYWYRRVMGKEIKFLLHFVKESKQDESGMPNNRFLAERTGGTYSTLKVQPAELEDSGVYFCASSPRQGGDMEFGQGTRLTVV.

The chain employs TRBV29-1 and TRBJ1-6; 8 nucleotides match TRBD1. V was pared by 3 bases and J by 16 bases, with 14 bases of the junction left unmatched. Germline lookup yields CDR1 SQVTM and CDR2 ANQGSEA. There are 14 residues in the CDR3. The CDR3 reads CSVEGQTGTGKLHF. CDR3 coding DNA: TGCAGCGTTGAGGGCCAGACCGGGACAGGTAAACTCCACTTT.

This chain joins TRBV30 and TRBJ1-3; D unclear. CDR3 length equals 13 residues. Germline values: CDR1 GTSNPN, CDR2 SVGIG (reference sequence). Trimming took 5 bases from V and 2 from J, leaving 10 bases between them. This CDR3 is CAWATWTGNTIYF. The CDR3 coding sequence is TGTGCCTGGGCGACCTGGACTGGAAACACCATATATTTT.

The V gene is TRBV19, the J gene TRBJ1-5; 9 bases map to TRBD1. The CDR3 spans 15 residues. Germline CDR1 LNHDA, CDR2 SQIVND (reference sequence). With 10 bases clipped from V and 0 bases from J, the junction kept 7 bases outside the gene matches. CDR3 nucleotide sequence: TGTGCCACCCGAGACAGGGGGTATAGCAATCAGCCCCAGCATTTT. It is translated as CATRDRGYSNQPQHF.

The chain employs TRBV9 and TRBJ2-3; D is unclear. V dropped 1 base and J dropped 0 bases, with 0 bases sitting between them. CDR1 SGDLS and CDR2 YYNGEE come from the germline V gene. This CDR3 has 12 amino acids. CDR3 coding DNA: TGTGCCAGCAGCGTAAGCACAGATACGCAGTATTTT. Its protein is CASSVSTDTQYF.

The table lists this clone with a few counts. This rearrangement joins TRBV29-1 to TRBJ2-1; D possibly corresponds to TRBD2 (5 bases). CDR1 is SQVTM and CDR2 is ANQGSEA in the germline V gene. The V end lost 6 bases, the J end lost 1 base, and 7 bases lay between the germline ends. The CDR3 is made up of 12 amino acids. The CDR3 sequence is CSVRRSYNEQFF. CDR3 nucleotide sequence: TGCAGCGTCCGGAGGTCCTACAATGAGCAGTTCTTC.

In this sample, this clone turned up many times. V and J are TRBV18 and TRBJ2-3; D is ambiguous. From germline, CDR1 is KGHSH and CDR2 LQKENI. There are 13 residues in the CDR3. The V end was cut by 3 bases, the J end by 1 base, with 5 bases between. The CDR3 loop is CASSPVGTDTQYF. Here the CDR3 DNA reads TGTGCCAGCTCACCGGTCGGCACAGATACGCAGTATTTT.

The chain joins TRBV20-1 to TRBJ2-5, with D unresolved. The V end lost 5 bases, the J end lost 3 bases, and 4 bases lay between the germline ends. CDR1 and CDR2 from the germline V gene are DFQATT and SNEGSKA (reference sequence). The CDR3 totals 10 residues. CDR3 sequence: CSAPKETQYF. CDR3 bases: TGCAGTGCTCCCAAAGAGACCCAGTACTTC.